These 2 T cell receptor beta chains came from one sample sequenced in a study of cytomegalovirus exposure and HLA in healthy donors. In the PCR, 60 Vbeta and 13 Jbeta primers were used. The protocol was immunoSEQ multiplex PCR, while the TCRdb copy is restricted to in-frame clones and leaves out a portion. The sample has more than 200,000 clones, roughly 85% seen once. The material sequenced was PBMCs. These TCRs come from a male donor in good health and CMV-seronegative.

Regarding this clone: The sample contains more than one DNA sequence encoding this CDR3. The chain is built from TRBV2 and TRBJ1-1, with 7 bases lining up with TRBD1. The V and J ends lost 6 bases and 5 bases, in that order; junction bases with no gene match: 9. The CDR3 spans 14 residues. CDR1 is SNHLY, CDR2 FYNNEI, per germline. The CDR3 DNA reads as TGTGCCAGCAGGATTCAGGGGGAGGTAACTGAAGCTTTCTTT. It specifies CASRIQGEVTEAFF.

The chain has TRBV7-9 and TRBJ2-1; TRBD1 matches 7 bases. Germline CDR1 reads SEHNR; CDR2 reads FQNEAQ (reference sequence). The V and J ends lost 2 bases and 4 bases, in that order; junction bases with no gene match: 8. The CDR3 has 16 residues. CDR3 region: CASSLSRQGLYNEQFF. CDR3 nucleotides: TGTGCCAGCAGCTTATCCCGACAGGGTCTTTACAATGAGCAGTTCTTC.